The 5 T cell receptor beta chains presented below share a single source sample, sequenced in a study of T-cell memory formation after mild COVID-19. One entry per CDR3 protein, called by TCRdb with MiXCR from the 5' RACE reads. The sample has some 150,000 distinct CDR3 sequences; approximately 6% are singletons. Sequencing input: PBMCs or a T cell subset sorted from them (not recorded which). The receptors stem from an adult woman who had mild COVID-19 (a few samples of this study predate the infection). Cell type and time point are not known.

This clonotype was counted at least ten times. The chain has TRBV20-1 and TRBJ1-4; maybe TRBD1 (5 bases). The CDR3 runs 16 residues. Germline CDR1 reads DFQATT; CDR2 reads SNEGSKA (reference sequence). Deletions cut 0 bases from V and 4 bases from J, with 15 bases between. The CDR3 reads CSARDRKGKINEKLFF. As DNA, the CDR3 is TGCAGTGCTAGAGATCGAAAGGGGAAAATTAATGAAAAACTGTTTTTT.

This clonotype was counted many times. CDR3 bases: TGTGCCAGTACCGACAGGGGAGTGGCTCAGCCCCAGCATTTT. This gives the protein CASTDRGVAQPQHF. The rearrangement links TRBV19 to TRBJ1-5; TRBD1 matches at 8 bases. J was trimmed by 6 bases and V by 7 bases; bases with no gene match: 8. This CDR3 is built from 14 residues. Germline CDR1 is LNHDA and CDR2 is SQIVND (reference sequence).

This clonotype was found many times. The chain combines TRBV5-1 with TRBJ1-2, with TRBD1 matching over 11 bases. With 4 bases clipped from V and 4 bases from J, the junction kept 6 bases outside the gene matches. CDR1 SGHRS and CDR2 YFSETQ come from the germline V gene. This CDR3 region has 15 residues. The CDR3 coding sequence is TGCGCCAGCAGCCCCTCTGGGACAGGGGGCTATGGCTACACCTTC. Translating it yields CASSPSGTGGYGYTF.

This chain joins TRBV6-1 and TRBJ1-5; a possible D gene is TRBD1 (6 bases). The CDR3 sequence is 14 residues long. Germline V CDR1 and CDR2: MNHNS, SASEGT. Trimming removed 2 bases from V and 1 base from J, with 6 bases in between. The CDR3 loop reads CASSETGSNQPQHF. The CDR3, as DNA: TGTGCCAGCAGTGAAACAGGGAGCAATCAGCCCCAGCATTTT.

This chain joins TRBV6-5 and TRBJ1-1, with D uncertain. This CDR3 is built from 16 residues. Per the germline V gene, CDR1 is MNHEY and CDR2 is SVGAGI. Trimming took off 0 bases at V and 0 bases at J, with 11 bases between the two ends. As DNA, the CDR3 is TGTGCCAGCAGTTACTCTGTCCCAGCCATGAACACTGAAGCTTTCTTT. Translation: CASSYSVPAMNTEAFF.